The 20 T cell receptor beta chains below all came from one sample that was sequenced in a study of cytomegalovirus exposure and HLA in healthy donors. In the PCR, 60 Vbeta and 13 Jbeta primers were used. Here immunoSEQ multiplex PCR was the method, and the copy in TCRdb shows in-frame clones only, minus some. The data show 110,000 or so clones, 67% seen once. The sequenced sample was PBMCs. These TCRs come from a man younger than 35 in good health and CMV-seropositive.

In DNA form, the CDR3 reads TGTGCCACCAGCAGAGATCGTACCGGGGCAACTAATGAAAAACTGTTTTTT. Protein product: CATSRDRTGATNEKLFF. The rearrangement uses TRBV15 and TRBJ1-4; D is ambiguous. CDR1 is LNHNV, CDR2 YYDKDF, per germline (reference sequence). V lost 0 bases, J lost 0 bases, and 11 bases lay in between. The CDR3 covers 17 residues.

The rearrangement uses TRBV10-3 and TRBJ1-2; 7 bases are a match to TRBD1. The CDR3 runs 14 residues. Per germline, CDR1 ENHRY and CDR2 SYGVKD. The V segment lost 4 bases and the J segment 8 bases; nucleotides outside the gene matches: 10. The CDR3 region is CAISGAGTANGYTF. The CDR3 DNA reads TGTGCCATCAGTGGGGCGGGGACAGCAAACGGCTACACCTTC.

This clone was seen once. J is TRBJ2-2 and V is TRBV7-6; the match to TRBD1 covers 7 bases. CDR1 and CDR2 (germline): SGHVS, FNYEAQ. V trimming: 5 bases; J trimming: 2 bases; junction bases outside the gene matches: 5. The CDR3 has 15 amino acids. The DNA of the CDR3 is TGTGCCAGCAGCCCGGGACAGATCAACACCGGGGAGCTGTTTTTT. Translating it yields CASSPGQINTGELFF.

The rearrangement uses TRBV15 and TRBJ1-3, with unresolved D. The CDR3 has 14 residues. Trimming cost V 5 bases and J 5 bases, with 13 bases left between them. CDR1 is LNHNV and CDR2 is YYDKDF in the germline V gene (reference sequence). CDR3 nucleotide sequence: TGTGCCACCAGCCTTAATAGTATTAGAAACACCATATATTTT. As protein: CATSLNSIRNTIYF.

This chain connects TRBV5-4 to TRBJ2-7, with D possibly being TRBD1 (5 bases). The CDR3 has 14 amino acids. Germline V gene sequence: CDR1 SGHNT, CDR2 YYREEE (reference sequence). The V gene lost 4 bases and the J gene lost 6 bases, with 17 bases spanning the gap. CDR3 loop: CASSLMGQPGEQYV. DNA for the CDR3: TGTGCCAGCAGCCTAATGGGGCAGCCCGGCGAGCAGTACGTC.

The chain has TRBV28 and TRBJ1-2, with 7 bases identical to TRBD1. The V and J ends lost 10 bases and 2 bases, in that order; junction bases with no gene match: 10. This CDR3 has 14 amino acids. Germline V lookup: CDR1 MDHEN, CDR2 SYDVKM. The CDR3 region is CATLDRAGNYGYTF. CDR3 coding DNA: TGTGCCACCCTCGACAGGGCGGGGAACTATGGCTACACCTTC.

The J gene is TRBJ2-2, the V gene TRBV5-1, with 8 bases matching TRBD1. V was clipped by 0 bases and J by 5 bases; unmatched bases: 6. The CDR3 has 16 amino acids. In germline, CDR1 is SGHRS, CDR2 YFSETQ. CDR3 residues: CASSLAGTGGTGELFF. CDR3 in DNA: TGCGCCAGCAGCTTGGCCGGGACAGGAGGGACCGGGGAGCTGTTTTTT.

This clone appeared a single time. The rearrangement links TRBV5-4 to TRBJ2-7; TRBD1 matches at 10 bases. From germline, CDR1 is SGHNT and CDR2 YYREEE (reference sequence). The CDR3 sequence is 15 residues long. After removal of 3 bases from V and 7 bases from J, the junction contained 10 bases not matched to a gene. The CDR3 coding sequence is TGTGCCAGCAGCTGGGGCCCGGGACAGGGGTATGAGCAGTACGTC. This gives the protein CASSWGPGQGYEQYV.

This clone was counted only a few times. The chain is built from TRBV11-2 and TRBJ2-7, with D possibly being TRBD1 (5 bases). The CDR3 runs 16 residues. V was cut by 5 bases and J by 1 base, with 18 bases left in between. Germline CDR1 reads SGHAT; CDR2 reads FQNNGV. The CDR3 nucleotides read TGTGCCAGCAGCCCGCCCCGTACAGGCCTTTCCTACGAGCAGTACTTC. It encodes CASSPPRTGLSYEQYF.

This clone was seen at least ten times. V is TRBV6-8 and J is TRBJ1-3; D gene uncertain. CDR1 is MNHGY and CDR2 is SAAAGT in the germline V gene. The germline V and J ends were trimmed by 6 bases and 0 bases, with 15 bases remaining between them. CDR3 length: 16 amino acids. The DNA of the CDR3 is TGTGCCAGCAGCTTTACGTTACGCGACTCTGGAAACACCATATATTTT. Translating it yields CASSFTLRDSGNTIYF.

The chain recombines TRBV28 with TRBJ2-7; a weak D match, TRBD1 (5 bases). The CDR3 contains 14 residues. The V and J ends lost 1 base and 1 base respectively, with 8 bases between them. The germline gives CDR1 MDHEN, CDR2 SYDVKM. CDR3: CASSLLGLSYEQYF. The CDR3 nucleotides are TGTGCCAGCAGTTTATTGGGGCTGTCCTACGAGCAGTACTTC.

There are a few counts of this clone. The chain links TRBV28 to TRBJ1-1; D unresolved. The CDR3 spans 13 residues. The V gene lost 5 bases and the J gene lost 1 base, with 8 bases spanning the gap. The germline gives CDR1 MDHEN, CDR2 SYDVKM. DNA for the CDR3: TGTGCCAGCAGTCCTGCGGGGAACACTGAAGCTTTCTTT. It specifies CASSPAGNTEAFF.

The rearrangement uses TRBV19 and TRBJ2-5, with D possibly TRBD2 on 6 matching bases. V was trimmed by 6 bases and J by 1 base, leaving 9 bases between them. This CDR3 has 13 amino acids. Looked up from germline, CDR1 is LNHDA and CDR2 is SQIVND (reference sequence). For the CDR3, the DNA is TGTGCCAGTAGCGGGGACTTCCAAGAGACCCAGTACTTC. Translated, it gives CASSGDFQETQYF.

The J gene is TRBJ1-1, the V gene TRBV5-8; 9 bases line up with TRBD1. V gave up 8 bases and J gave up 4 bases; unmatched junction bases: 3. Germline V gives CDR1 SGHTS, CDR2 YDEGEE. The CDR3 is made up of 12 amino acids. The CDR3 DNA is TGTGCCAGTGCACAGGGGGCCACTGAAGCTTTCTTT. Translating it yields CASAQGATEAFF.

The rearrangement uses TRBV5-4 and TRBJ1-2, with D perhaps matching TRBD1 (6 bases). Germline V gives CDR1 SGHNT, CDR2 YYREEE (reference sequence). The CDR3 consists of 12 residues. V was clipped by 7 bases and J by 5 bases, with 12 bases between them. The CDR3 loop reads CASGEGHYGYTF. The DNA for the CDR3 is TGTGCCAGCGGCGAGGGACATTATGGCTACACCTTC.

The rearrangement joins TRBV10-1 to TRBJ1-6, with 10 bases matching TRBD1. CDR1 WNHNN and CDR2 SYGVQD come from the germline V gene (reference sequence). V gave up 6 bases and J gave up 1 base; unmatched junction bases: 12. The CDR3 length is 19 residues. The CDR3 nucleotides are TGCGCCAGCAGGATCGTGGAGGGACAGGGGATTTCCTATAATTCACCCCTCCACTTT. Its translation is CASRIVEGQGISYNSPLHF.

This chain joins TRBV29-1 and TRBJ2-5, with 15 bases aligning to TRBD2. CDR3 length: 16 residues. With 3 bases clipped from V and 2 bases from J, the junction kept 4 bases outside the gene matches. CDR1 and CDR2 (germline): SQVTM, ANQGSEA. CDR3 DNA: TGCAGCGTTGAGGGACTAGCGGGGGGTACACAAGAGACCCAGTACTTC. Translated, it gives CSVEGLAGGTQETQYF.

The genes are TRBV15 and TRBJ2-3; 15 positions match TRBD2. Germline CDR1 and CDR2: LNHNV and YYDKDF (reference sequence). V shed 2 bases, J shed 6 bases, and the junction held 6 bases outside the gene matches. The CDR3 has 17 amino acids. The CDR3 coding sequence is TGTGCCACCAGCAGAACAGGGACTAGCGGGGGGACGGATACGCAGTATTTT. Protein: CATSRTGTSGGTDTQYF. Full variable domain (outside the CDR3, taken from reference TRBV15 and TRBJ2-3): DAMVIQNPRYQVTQFGKPVTLSCSQTLNHNVMYWYQQKSSQAPKLLFHYYDKDFNNEADTPDNFQSRRPNTSFCFLDIRSPGLGDTAMYLCATSRTGTSGGTDTQYFGPGTRLTVL.

The chain employs TRBV7-2 and TRBJ2-5; the match to TRBD2 covers 13 bases. The J segment lost 7 bases and the V segment lost 6 bases, leaving 8 bases of the junction unmatched. The CDR3 contains 15 residues. Germline loops: CDR1 SGHTA, CDR2 FQGNSA. The CDR3, as DNA: TGTGCCAGCAGTCCATATAGGACTAGCGGGGGGACCCAGTACTTC. The encoded protein is CASSPYRTSGGTQYF.

In DNA, the CDR3 is TGCGCCAGCAGTGATCTAGCGGGGGTCTACAATGAGCAGTTCTTC. It is translated as CASSDLAGVYNEQFF. This chain connects TRBV10-2 to TRBJ2-1; 10 bases are a match to TRBD2. The CDR3 totals 15 residues. V shed 3 bases, J shed 3 bases, and the junction held 2 bases outside the gene matches. Germline CDR1 is WSHSY and CDR2 is SAAADI.